This T cell receptor (beta chain) comes out of a study of shared clonotypes between healthy human individuals. Clones were sequenced by immunoSEQ multiplex PCR, and TCRdb holds only the in-frame ones, with some missing. The profile covers over a million clones, with about 96% appearing a single time and more than 0.9% taken by the ten largest. V lost 0 bases and J lost 4, with 14 bases in between. The CDR3 loop spans 16 amino acids. The germline V gene encodes CDR1 SGHRS and CDR2 YFSETQ. Sequencing was done on a sample of naive CD4+ T cells sorted from blood. Subset reported: CD45RA+ positively selected. The sequence was obtained from a man aged 25-45 years in good health. The chain links TRBV5-1 to TRBJ2-1; D call uncertain. CDR3: CASSLEGLDSYNEQFF. The CDR3 nucleotides are TGCGCCAGCAGCTTGGAAGGGCTTGATAGTTACAATGAGCAGTTCTTC.